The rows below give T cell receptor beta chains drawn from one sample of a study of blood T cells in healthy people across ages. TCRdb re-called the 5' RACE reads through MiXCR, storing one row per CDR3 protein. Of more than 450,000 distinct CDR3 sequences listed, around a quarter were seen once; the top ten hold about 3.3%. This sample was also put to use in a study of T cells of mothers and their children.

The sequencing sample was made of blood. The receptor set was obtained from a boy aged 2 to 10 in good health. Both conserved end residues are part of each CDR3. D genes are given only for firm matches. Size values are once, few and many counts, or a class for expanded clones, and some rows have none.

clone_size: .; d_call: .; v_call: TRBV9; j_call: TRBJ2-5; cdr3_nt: TGTGCCAGCAGCGTAGCTTCCGCGGACAGCAAAGAGACCCAGTACTTC; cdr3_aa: CASSVASADSKETQYF
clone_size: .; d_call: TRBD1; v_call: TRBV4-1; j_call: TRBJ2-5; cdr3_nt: TGCGCCAGCAGCCAAGAGTCAGGACAGGGTGGTATTCAGTACTTC; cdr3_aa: CASSQESGQGGIQYF
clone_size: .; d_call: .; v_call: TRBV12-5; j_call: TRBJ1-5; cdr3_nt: TGTGTTAGTGGTTTGTGGGATGGGGGGAATCAGCCCCAGCATTTT; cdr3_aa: CVSGLWDGGNQPQHF
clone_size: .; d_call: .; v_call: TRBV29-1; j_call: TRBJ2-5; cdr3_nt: TGCAGCGTTGGTAGTAGCGGTCAAGAGACCCAGTACTTC; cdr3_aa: CSVGSSGQETQYF
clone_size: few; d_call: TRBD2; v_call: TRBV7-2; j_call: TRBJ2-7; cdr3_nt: TGTGCCAGCAGCTTAAAGGTTGCGGGGGTAAATCCCTACGAGCAGTACTTC; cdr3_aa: CASSLKVAGVNPYEQYF
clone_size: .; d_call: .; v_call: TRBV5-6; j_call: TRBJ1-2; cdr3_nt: TGTGCCAGCAGCCCCCCCCAGGGTAACTATGGCTACACCTTC; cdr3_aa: CASSPPQGNYGYTF
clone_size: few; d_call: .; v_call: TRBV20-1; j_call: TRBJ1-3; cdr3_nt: TGCAGTGCTAGAGATAACCACTCTGGAAACACCATATATTTT; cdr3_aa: CSARDNHSGNTIYF
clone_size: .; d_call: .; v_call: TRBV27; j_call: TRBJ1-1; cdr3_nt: TGTGCCAGCAGTTTTTCGGTGAACACTGAAGCTTTCTTT; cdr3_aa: CASSFSVNTEAFF
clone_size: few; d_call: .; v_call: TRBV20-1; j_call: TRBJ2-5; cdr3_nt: TGCAGTGCCGACACAGGGGAGACCCAGTACTTC; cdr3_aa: CSADTGETQYF
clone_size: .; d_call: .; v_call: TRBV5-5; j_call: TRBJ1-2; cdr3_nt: TGTGCCAGCAGCTTGAATGGGGTTCCTAACTATGGCTACACCTTC; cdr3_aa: CASSLNGVPNYGYTF
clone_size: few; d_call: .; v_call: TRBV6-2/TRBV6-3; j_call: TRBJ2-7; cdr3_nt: TGTGCCAGCACCCGAGCTGACGAGCAGTACTTC; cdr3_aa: CASTRADEQYF
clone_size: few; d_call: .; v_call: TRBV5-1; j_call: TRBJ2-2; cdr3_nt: TGCGCCAGCAGCCTGGGTGGAGTCTCGAACACCGGGGAGCTGTTTTTT; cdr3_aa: CASSLGGVSNTGELFF
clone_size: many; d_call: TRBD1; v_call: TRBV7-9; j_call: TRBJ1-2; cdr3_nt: TGTGCCAGCAGCTTACGGGACAGGGAGGAGGTCAACTATGGCTACACCTTC; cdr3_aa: CASSLRDREEVNYGYTF
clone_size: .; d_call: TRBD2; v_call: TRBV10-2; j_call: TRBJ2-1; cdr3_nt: TGCGCCAGCAGTGAAGGGGGACTAGCGGGAGAGCAGTTCTTC; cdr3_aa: CASSEGGLAGEQFF
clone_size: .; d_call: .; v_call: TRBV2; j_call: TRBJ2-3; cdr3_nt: TGTGCCAGCAGTGATACGGCCACGGTGGATACGCAGTATTTT; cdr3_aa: CASSDTATVDTQYF
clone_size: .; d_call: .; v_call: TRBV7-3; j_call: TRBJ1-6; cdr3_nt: TGTGCCAGCAGCTTGGGGGTTAATTCACCCCTCCACTTT; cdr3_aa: CASSLGVNSPLHF
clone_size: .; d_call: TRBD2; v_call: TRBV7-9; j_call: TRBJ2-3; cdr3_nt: TGTGCCAGCAGCCTCACTAGCGGACTTTCAGATACGCAGTATTTT; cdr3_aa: CASSLTSGLSDTQYF
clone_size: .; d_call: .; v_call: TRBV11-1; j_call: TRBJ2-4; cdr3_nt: TGTGCCAGCACCCATGGCCTCCGACTCGTTCAGTACTTC; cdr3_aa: CASTHGLRLVQYF
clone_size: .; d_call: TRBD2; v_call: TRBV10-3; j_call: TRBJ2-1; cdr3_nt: TGTGCCATCAGTGAGTCGGAAGGACTAGCGGGGAAGCAGTTCTTC; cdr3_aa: CAISESEGLAGKQFF
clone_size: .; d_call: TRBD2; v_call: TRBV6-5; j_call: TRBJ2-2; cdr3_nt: TGTGCCAGCAGTTTGGGGCGACTAGCGGGAATGAACACCGGGGAGCTGTTTTTT; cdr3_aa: CASSLGRLAGMNTGELFF
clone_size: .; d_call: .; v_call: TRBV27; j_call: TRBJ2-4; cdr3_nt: TGTGCCAGCAGTTTATCGGGGAGGAGGGGAAACATTCAGTACTTC; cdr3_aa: CASSLSGRRGNIQYF
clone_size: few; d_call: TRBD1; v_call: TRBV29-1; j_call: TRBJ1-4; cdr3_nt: TGCAGCGTTGCCAGGGGGACTAATGAAAAACTGTTTTTT; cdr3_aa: CSVARGTNEKLFF
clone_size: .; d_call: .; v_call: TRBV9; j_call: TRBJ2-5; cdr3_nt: TGTGCCAGCAGCCCAACCTTCCGTGGGGTGGAGACCCAGTACTTC; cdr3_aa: CASSPTFRGVETQYF
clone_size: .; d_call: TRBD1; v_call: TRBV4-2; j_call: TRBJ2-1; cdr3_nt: TGTGCCAGCAGCCAAGATTCGGCAGGGGGATATGAGCAGTTCTTC; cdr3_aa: CASSQDSAGGYEQFF
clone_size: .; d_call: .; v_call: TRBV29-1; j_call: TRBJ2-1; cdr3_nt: TGCAGCGTTGACCAAAATGAGCAGTTCTTC; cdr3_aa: CSVDQNEQFF
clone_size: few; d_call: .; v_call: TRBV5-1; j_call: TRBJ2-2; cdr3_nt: TGCGCCAGCAGCGTGGGACACGCGAACACCGGGGAGCTGTTTTTT; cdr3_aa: CASSVGHANTGELFF
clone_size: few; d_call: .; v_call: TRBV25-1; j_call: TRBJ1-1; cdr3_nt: TGTGCCAGCAGTTCGGGCACTGAAGCTTTCTTT; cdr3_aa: CASSSGTEAFF
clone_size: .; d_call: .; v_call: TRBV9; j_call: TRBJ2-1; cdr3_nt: TGTGCCAGCAGCGCTTCCTTCGGACAGCTATACAATGAGCAGTTCTTC; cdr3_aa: CASSASFGQLYNEQFF
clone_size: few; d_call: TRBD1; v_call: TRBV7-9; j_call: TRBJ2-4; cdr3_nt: TGTGCCAGCAGCTTAGACACAGGGGGGTTAGCCAAAAACATTCAGTACTTC; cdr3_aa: CASSLDTGGLAKNIQYF
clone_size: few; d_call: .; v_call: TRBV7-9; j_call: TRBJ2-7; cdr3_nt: TGTGCCAGCAGGGGTAGCGAGCAGTACTTC; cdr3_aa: CASRGSEQYF
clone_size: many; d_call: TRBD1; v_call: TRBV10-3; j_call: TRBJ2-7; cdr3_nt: TGTGCCATCAGTGATCCGACAGGGGGCGGGTACGAGCAGTACTTC; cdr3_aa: CAISDPTGGGYEQYF
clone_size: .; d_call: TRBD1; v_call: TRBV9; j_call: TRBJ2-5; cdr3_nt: TGTGCCAGCAGCGACAGGGGATCGGAGACCCAGTACTTC; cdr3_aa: CASSDRGSETQYF
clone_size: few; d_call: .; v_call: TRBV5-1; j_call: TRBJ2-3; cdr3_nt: TGCGCCAGTAGCGGCCCTAGCACAGATACGCAGTATTTT; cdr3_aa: CASSGPSTDTQYF
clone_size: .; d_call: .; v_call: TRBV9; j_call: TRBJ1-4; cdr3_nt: TGTGCCAGCAGCGTAGGGACAGTTCATAATGAAAAACTGTTTTTT; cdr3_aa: CASSVGTVHNEKLFF
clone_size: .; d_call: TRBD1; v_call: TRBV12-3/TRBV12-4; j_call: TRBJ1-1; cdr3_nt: TGTGCCAGCAGCAACAGGGGCCCGAACACTGAAGCTTTCTTT; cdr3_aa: CASSNRGPNTEAFF
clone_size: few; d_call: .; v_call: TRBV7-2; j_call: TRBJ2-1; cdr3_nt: TGTGCCAGCAGCTTCCGGGGGCCGTCAGCGGGACAAGGGCTCTTC; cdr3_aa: CASSFRGPSAGQGLF
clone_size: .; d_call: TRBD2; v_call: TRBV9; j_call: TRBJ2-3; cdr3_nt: TGTGCCAGCAGCGTAGAGGAGGGACTAGCGGCCACAGATACGCAGTATTTT; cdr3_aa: CASSVEEGLAATDTQYF
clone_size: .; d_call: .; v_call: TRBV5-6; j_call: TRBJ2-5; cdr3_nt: TGTGCCAGCAGCTTGAATCTAGTGGGGGAGACCCAGTACTTC; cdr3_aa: CASSLNLVGETQYF
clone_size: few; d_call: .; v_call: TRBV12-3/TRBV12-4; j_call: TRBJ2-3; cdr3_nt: TGTGCCAGCAGTTTTTCGAGGACCACAGATACGCAGTATTTT; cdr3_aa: CASSFSRTTDTQYF
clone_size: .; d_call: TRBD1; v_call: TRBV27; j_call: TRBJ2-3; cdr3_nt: TGTGCCAGCAGCAACAGGGGTGCAGATACGCAGTATTTT; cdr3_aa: CASSNRGADTQYF
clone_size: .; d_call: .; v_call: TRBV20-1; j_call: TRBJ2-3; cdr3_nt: TGCAGTGCTAGAGTCAGCCTCGTTAGCACAGATACGCAGTATTTT; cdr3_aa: CSARVSLVSTDTQYF